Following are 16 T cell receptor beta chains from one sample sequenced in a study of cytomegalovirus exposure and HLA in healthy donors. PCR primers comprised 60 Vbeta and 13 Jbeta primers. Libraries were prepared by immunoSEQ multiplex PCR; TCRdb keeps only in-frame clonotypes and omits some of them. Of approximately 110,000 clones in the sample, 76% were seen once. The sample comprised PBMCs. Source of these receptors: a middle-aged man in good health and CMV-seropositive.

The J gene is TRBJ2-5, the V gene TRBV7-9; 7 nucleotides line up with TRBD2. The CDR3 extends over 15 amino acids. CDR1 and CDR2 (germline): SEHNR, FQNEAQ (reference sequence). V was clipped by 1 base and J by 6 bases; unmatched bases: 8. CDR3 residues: CASSLVGLGRQTQYF. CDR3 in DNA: TGTGCCAGCAGCTTAGTCGGACTAGGGAGGCAGACCCAGTACTTC.

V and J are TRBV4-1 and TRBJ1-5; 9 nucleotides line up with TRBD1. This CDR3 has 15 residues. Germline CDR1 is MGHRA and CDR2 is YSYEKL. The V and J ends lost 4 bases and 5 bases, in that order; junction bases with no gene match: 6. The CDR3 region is CASSPGQGLDQPQHF. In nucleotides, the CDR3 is TGCGCCAGCAGCCCAGGACAGGGGCTCGATCAGCCCCAGCATTTT.

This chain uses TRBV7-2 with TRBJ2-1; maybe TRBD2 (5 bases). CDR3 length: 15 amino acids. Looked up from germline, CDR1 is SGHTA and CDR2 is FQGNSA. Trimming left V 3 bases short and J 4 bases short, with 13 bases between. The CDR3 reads CASSLRISAYNEQFF. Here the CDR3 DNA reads TGTGCCAGCAGCTTGAGAATTAGCGCTTACAATGAGCAGTTCTTC.

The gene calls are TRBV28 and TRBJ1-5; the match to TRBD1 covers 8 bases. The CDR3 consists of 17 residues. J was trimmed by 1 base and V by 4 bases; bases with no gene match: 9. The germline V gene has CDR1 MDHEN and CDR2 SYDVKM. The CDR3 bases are TGTGCCAGCAGTTGGCAGGGGGCTTCAAAAAGCAATCAGCCCCAGCATTTT. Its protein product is CASSWQGASKSNQPQHF.

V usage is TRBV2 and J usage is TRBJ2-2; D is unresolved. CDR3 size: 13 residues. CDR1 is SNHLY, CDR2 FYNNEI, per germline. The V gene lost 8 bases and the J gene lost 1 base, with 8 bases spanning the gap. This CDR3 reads CASGLVNTGELFF. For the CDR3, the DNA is TGTGCCAGCGGCCTCGTGAACACCGGGGAGCTGTTTTTT.

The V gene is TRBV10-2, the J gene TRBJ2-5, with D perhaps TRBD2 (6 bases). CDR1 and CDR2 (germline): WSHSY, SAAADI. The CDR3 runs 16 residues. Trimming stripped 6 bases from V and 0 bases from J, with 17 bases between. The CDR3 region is CASRRSGGGDQETQYF. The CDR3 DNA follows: TGCGCCAGCAGAAGATCCGGGGGTGGGGACCAAGAGACCCAGTACTTC.

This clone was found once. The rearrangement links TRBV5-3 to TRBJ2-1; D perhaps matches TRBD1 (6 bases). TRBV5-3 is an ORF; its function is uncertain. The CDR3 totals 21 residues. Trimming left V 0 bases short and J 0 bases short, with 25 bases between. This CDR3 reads CARSLVGSGHEPPSSYNEQFF. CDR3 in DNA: TGTGCCAGAAGCTTGGTAGGATCGGGACACGAACCCCCTAGCTCCTACAATGAGCAGTTCTTC.

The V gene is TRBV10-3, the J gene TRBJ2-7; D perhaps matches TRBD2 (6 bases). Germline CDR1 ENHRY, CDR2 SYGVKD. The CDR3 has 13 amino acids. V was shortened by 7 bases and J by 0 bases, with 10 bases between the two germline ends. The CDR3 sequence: CAITRDSSYEQYF. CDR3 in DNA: TGTGCCATCACCCGGGACTCCTCCTACGAGCAGTACTTC.

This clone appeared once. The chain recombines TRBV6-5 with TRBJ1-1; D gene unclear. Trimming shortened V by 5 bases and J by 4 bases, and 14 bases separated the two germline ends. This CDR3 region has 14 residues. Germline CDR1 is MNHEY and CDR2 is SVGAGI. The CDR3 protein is CASSRLLGGTEAFF. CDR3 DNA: TGTGCCAGCAGTCGACTACTCGGAGGCACTGAAGCTTTCTTT.

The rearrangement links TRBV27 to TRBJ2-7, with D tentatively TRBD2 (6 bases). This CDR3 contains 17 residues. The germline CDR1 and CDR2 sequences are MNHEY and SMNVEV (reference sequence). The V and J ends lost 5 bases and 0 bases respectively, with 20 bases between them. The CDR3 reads CASSAQRGGYSSYEQYF. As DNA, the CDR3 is TGTGCCAGCAGTGCCCAAAGGGGAGGCTATAGCTCCTACGAGCAGTACTTC.

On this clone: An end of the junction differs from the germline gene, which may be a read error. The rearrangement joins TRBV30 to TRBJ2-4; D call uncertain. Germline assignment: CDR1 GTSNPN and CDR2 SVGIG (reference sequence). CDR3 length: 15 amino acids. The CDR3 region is CAWPPYGRAKNSQYF. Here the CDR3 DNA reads TGTGCCTGGCCCCCTTACGGCAGAGCCAAAAACAGTCAGTACTTC.

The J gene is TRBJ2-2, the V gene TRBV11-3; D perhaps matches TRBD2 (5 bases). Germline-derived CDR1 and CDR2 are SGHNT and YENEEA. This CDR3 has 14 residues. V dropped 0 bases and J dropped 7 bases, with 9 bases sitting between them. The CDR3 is CASSLDRGIGELFF. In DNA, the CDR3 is TGTGCCAGCAGCTTAGATCGGGGTATCGGGGAGCTGTTTTTT.

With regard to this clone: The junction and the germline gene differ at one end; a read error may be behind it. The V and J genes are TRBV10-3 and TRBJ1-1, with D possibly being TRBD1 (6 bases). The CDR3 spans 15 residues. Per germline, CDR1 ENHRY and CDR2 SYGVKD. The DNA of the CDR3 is TGTGCCAGCAGTTATTTACAGGGTAAGGACACTGAAGCTTTCTTT. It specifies CASSYLQGKDTEAFF.

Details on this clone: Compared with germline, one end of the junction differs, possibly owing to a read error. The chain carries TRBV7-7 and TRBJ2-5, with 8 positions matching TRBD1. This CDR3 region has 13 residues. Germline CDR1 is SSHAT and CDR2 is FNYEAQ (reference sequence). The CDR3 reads CASSLDDRGTQYF. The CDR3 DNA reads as TGTGCTAGCAGCTTAGACGACAGGGGGACCCAGTACTTC.

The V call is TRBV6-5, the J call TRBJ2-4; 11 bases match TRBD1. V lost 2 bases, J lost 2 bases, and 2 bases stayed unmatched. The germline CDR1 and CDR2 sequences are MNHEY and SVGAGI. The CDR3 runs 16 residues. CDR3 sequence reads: CASSYGTGGSKNIQYF. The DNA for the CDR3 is TGTGCCAGCAGTTACGGGACAGGGGGTTCCAAAAACATTCAGTACTTC.

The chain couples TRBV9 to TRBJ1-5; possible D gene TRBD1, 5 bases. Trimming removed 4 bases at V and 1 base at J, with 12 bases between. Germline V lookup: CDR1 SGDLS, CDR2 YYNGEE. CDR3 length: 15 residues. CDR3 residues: CASSSTGTSNQPQHF. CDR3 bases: TGTGCCAGCAGCTCCACAGGCACCAGCAATCAGCCCCAGCATTTT.